The 27 T cell receptor beta chains listed next were all sequenced from one sample in a study of blood T cells in healthy people across ages. Primed by a sample-barcoded 5' primer and a J-beta primer mix, a second PCR proceeded for about 7 to 12 cycles. MiXCR was run by TCRdb on the 5' RACE reads, yielding one entry per CDR3 protein. The sample consists of about 1.5 million distinct CDR3 sequences, about 42% of them appearing once. Input material: blood. These receptors all stem from a woman under 30 in good health.

Points on this clonotype: This could be a read error, since a much larger clone is one nucleotide away. V usage is TRBV4-2 and J usage is TRBJ2-1; weak D call: TRBD2 (6 bases). Between the trimmed V and J ends, which lost 1 base and 10 bases, there was a span of 14 bases. The CDR3 consists of 14 residues. CDR1 LGHNA and CDR2 YNFKEQ come from the germline V gene. CDR3 sequence: CASSQVSGANEQFF. The CDR3, as DNA: TGTGCCAGCAGCCAAGTATCGGGAGCGAACGAGCAGTTCTTC.

This clonotype was counted only a few times. The genes are TRBV7-8 and TRBJ2-1; 10 positions agree with TRBD2. From germline, CDR1 is SGHVS and CDR2 FQNEAQ. Germline trimming cut 8 bases from V and 4 bases from J; bases unmatched to any gene: 2. The CDR3 totals 13 residues. This CDR3 is CASALAGYNEQFF. CDR3 in DNA: TGTGCCAGCGCACTAGCGGGATACAATGAGCAGTTCTTC. Complete variable domain (other parts from reference TRBV7-8 and TRBJ2-1): GAGVSQSPRYKVAKRGQDVALRCDPISGHVSLFWYQQALGQGPEFLTYFQNEAQLDKSGLPSDRFFAERPEGSVSTLKIQRTQQEDSAVYLCASALAGYNEQFFGPGTRLTVL.

The chain combines TRBV24-1 with TRBJ2-1; 12 bases map to TRBD2. The V gene's germline CDR1 is KGHDR and CDR2 SFDVKD. V was pared by 10 bases and J by 0 bases, with 18 bases of the junction left unmatched. CDR3 length equals 20 residues. CDR3 region: CATGLSPGLAGIGSYNEQFF. DNA for the CDR3: TGTGCCACTGGACTAAGTCCCGGACTAGCGGGAATCGGCTCCTACAATGAGCAGTTCTTC.

The genes are TRBV7-2 and TRBJ2-7, with no clear D. The CDR3 runs 14 residues. The V gene lost 1 base and the J gene lost 0 bases, with 7 bases spanning the gap. Looked up from germline, CDR1 is SGHTA and CDR2 is FQGNSA. The CDR3 is CASSLGSRSYEQYF. CDR3 in DNA: TGTGCCAGCAGCTTAGGTTCCCGCTCCTACGAGCAGTACTTC.

This rearrangement joins TRBV29-1 to TRBJ2-1; no reliable D call. Germline loops: CDR1 SQVTM, CDR2 ANQGSEA. The V gene lost 5 bases and the J gene lost 3 bases, with 14 bases spanning the gap. The CDR3 totals 14 residues. CDR3 region: CSVWAGLLYNEQFF. In DNA, the CDR3 is TGCAGCGTTTGGGCAGGCCTACTCTACAATGAGCAGTTCTTC.

This clonotype was detected a few times. This chain joins TRBV20-1 and TRBJ2-6; TRBD2 aligns across 12 bases. Germline CDR1 is DFQATT and CDR2 is SNEGSKA (reference sequence). V was clipped by 5 bases and J by 0 bases; unmatched bases: 2. The CDR3 has 16 amino acids. The CDR3 bases are TGCAGTGCTTCGACTAGCGGGGGCTCTGGGGCCAACGTCCTGACTTTC. Protein sequence: CSASTSGGSGANVLTF.

This clonotype was counted only a few times. The V gene is TRBV7-2, the J gene TRBJ1-5, with no clear D. This CDR3 has 12 residues. Germline V gene sequence: CDR1 SGHTA, CDR2 FQGNSA. Between the trimmed V and J ends, which lost 1 base and 11 bases, there was a span of 9 bases. The CDR3 loop is CASSLEGPAQHF. The CDR3 DNA sequence: TGTGCCAGCAGCTTAGAGGGCCCTGCCCAGCATTTT.

The V gene is TRBV28, the J gene TRBJ1-6; TRBD1 matches at 9 bases. With V trimmed by 6 bases and J by 5 bases, 5 bases remained unmatched. Germline V CDR1 and CDR2: MDHEN, SYDVKM. The CDR3 contains 15 residues. CDR3 DNA sequence: TGTGCCAGCAGCATCCGGGACAGGGATAATTCACCCCTCCACTTT. Its protein is CASSIRDRDNSPLHF.

The table lists this clonotype with a count of one. J is TRBJ1-4 and V is TRBV4-1, with D perhaps TRBD1 (6 bases). The CDR3 runs to 16 residues. V lost 0 bases, J lost 6 bases, and 14 bases lay in between. Germline V gene lookup returns CDR1 MGHRA and CDR2 YSYEKL. The CDR3 DNA sequence: TGCGCCAGCAGCCAAGAAGGGGGTACGGTGGATGAAAAACTGTTTTTT. As protein: CASSQEGGTVDEKLFF.

This clonotype showed up just a few times. The chain combines TRBV7-3 with TRBJ2-1; 7 bases align to TRBD1. This CDR3 is 16 amino acids long. V shed 5 bases, J shed 2 bases, and the junction held 9 bases outside the gene matches. Germline V lookup: CDR1 SGHTA, CDR2 FQGTGA. DNA of the CDR3: TGTGCCAGCAGCCCCTATGGGACAGCCACCTACAATGAGCAGTTCTTC. Translating it yields CASSPYGTATYNEQFF.

This chain connects TRBV29-1 to TRBJ2-4; TRBD1 matches at 8 bases. The DNA end is a closer match to TRBJ2-7, so the J assignment may be wrong. Germline CDR1 is SQVTM and CDR2 is ANQGSEA. This CDR3 spans 14 amino acids. CDR3 amino acids: CSASNPDRVHEQYF. The CDR3 DNA reads as TGCAGCGCGTCCAACCCGGACAGGGTCCACGAGCAGTACTTC.

This clonotype was detected a few times. The chain is built from TRBV4-3 and TRBJ2-4; D is undetermined. Germline V gene data show CDR1 as LGHNA and CDR2 as YSLEER. The CDR3 totals 17 residues. With 0 bases removed from V and 0 bases from J, the gap between germline ends came to 12 bases. The CDR3 DNA reads TGCGCCAGCAGCCAAGATTGGAGACGGTTAGCCAAAAACATTCAGTACTTC. It translates to CASSQDWRRLAKNIQYF.

This rearrangement joins TRBV6-6 to TRBJ1-6; the D gene is possibly TRBD1 (5 bases). Trimming took off 5 bases at V and 6 bases at J, with 14 bases between the two ends. Germline V lookup: CDR1 MNHNY, CDR2 SVGAGI (reference sequence). CDR3 length: 15 residues. The DNA for the CDR3 is TGTGCCAGCAGTGAGACAGTGGGTTTTAATTCACCCCTCCACTTT. This gives the protein CASSETVGFNSPLHF.

The chain recombines TRBV7-8 with TRBJ1-1; D gene ambiguous. Germline V gene data show CDR1 as SGHVS and CDR2 as FQNEAQ. The CDR3 runs 16 residues. Trimming left V 6 bases short and J 0 bases short, with 17 bases between. The DNA of the CDR3 is TGTGCCAGCAGGCCCCCAAGCGCTGGGATGAACACTGAAGCTTTCTTT. Residues: CASRPPSAGMNTEAFF.

The chain carries TRBV20-1 and TRBJ2-7, with D perhaps TRBD2 (6 bases). Per the germline V gene, CDR1 is DFQATT and CDR2 is SNEGSKA (reference sequence). The CDR3 runs to 13 residues. Trimming shortened V by 6 bases and J by 2 bases, and 14 bases separated the two germline ends. The CDR3 is CSAIRREAYEQYF. In DNA, the CDR3 is TGCAGTGCGATTCGCAGGGAGGCCTACGAGCAGTACTTC.

The DNA of the CDR3 is TGTGCCAGCAGCGTAGATTCCGCGCGGGGTGGAGCAGATACGCAGTATTTT. It specifies CASSVDSARGGADTQYF. This sequence joins TRBV9 and TRBJ2-3; possibly TRBD2 for D (6 bases). Germline CDR1 reads SGDLS; CDR2 reads YYNGEE. The CDR3 contains 17 residues. The V and J ends lost 0 bases and 4 bases respectively, with 18 bases between them. Using reference TRBV9 and TRBJ2-3 for the parts outside the CDR3, the full variable domain is DSGVTQTPKHLITATGQRVTLRCSPRSGDLSVYWYQQSLDQGLQFLIQYYNGEERAKGNILERFSAQQFPDLHSELNLSSLELGDSALYFCASSVDSARGGADTQYFGPGTRLTVL.

This clonotype was seen a single time. This chain links TRBV6-2 or TRBV6-3 with TRBJ2-5, with TRBD1 as a possible D gene (6 bases). The V and J ends lost 9 bases and 11 bases respectively, with 25 bases between them. The CDR3 covers 14 residues. Germline-derived CDR1 and CDR2 are MNHEY and SVGEGT. The CDR3 is CASCHRVPDNVQYF. The CDR3 DNA reads as TGTGCCAGTTGCCACAGGGTGCCCGACAATGTGCAGTACTTC.

This clonotype has just a few counts. The rearrangement joins TRBV18 to TRBJ2-1, with D possibly TRBD2 on 5 matching bases. The CDR3 consists of 14 residues. Trimming removed 5 bases at V and 6 bases at J, with 14 bases between. Germline CDR1 KGHSH, CDR2 LQKENI. CDR3 amino acids: CASSLYGGGNEQFF. DNA of the CDR3: TGTGCCAGCTCATTGTACGGAGGCGGCAATGAGCAGTTCTTC. Drawing the rest from reference TRBV18 and TRBJ2-1, the complete variable domain is NAGVMQNPRHLVRRRGQEARLRCSPMKGHSHVYWYRQLPEEGLKFMVYLQKENIIDESGMPKERFSAEFPKEGPSILRIQQVVRGDSAAYFCASSLYGGGNEQFFGPGTRLTVL.

The CDR3 DNA reads as TGCAGCGCCGAAGGGGACCCGGGCAATGAGCAGTTCTTC. Translated: CSAEGDPGNEQFF. The chain couples TRBV29-1 to TRBJ2-1; D might be TRBD1 or TRBD2, each matching 5 bases. V gave up 7 bases and J gave up 6 bases, with 16 bases separating them. Germline values: CDR1 SQVTM, CDR2 ANQGSEA. This CDR3 has 13 residues.

This clonotype was found a few times. This rearrangement joins TRBV20-1 to TRBJ1-1; D gene ambiguous. The germline gives CDR1 DFQATT, CDR2 SNEGSKA (reference sequence). The CDR3 is 16 amino acids. In nucleotides, the CDR3 is TGCAGAACCATGGGAAGAAGGGATTACATGAACACTGAAGCTTTCTTT. This encodes CRTMGRRDYMNTEAFF.

The chain combines TRBV10-2 with TRBJ2-5; D is perhaps TRBD1 or TRBD2 (5 bases each). The J call is in doubt because the DNA end fits TRBJ2-7 better. Germline V gives CDR1 WSHSY, CDR2 SAAADI. The CDR3 contains 15 residues. In DNA, the CDR3 is TGCGCCAGCAGTGGTACGGGGCCGGTGGATCACGAGCAGTACTTC. Translation gives CASSGTGPVDHEQYF.

J is TRBJ2-1 and V is TRBV13, with a tentative D call TRBD2 (7 bases). Germline CDR1 is PRHDT and CDR2 is FYEKMQ (reference sequence). Trimming cost V 1 base and J 4 bases, with 14 bases left between them. This CDR3 is 16 amino acids long. CDR3 amino acids: CASSLEGEGGYNEQFF. CDR3 nucleotides: TGTGCCAGCAGCTTAGAGGGGGAGGGCGGTTACAATGAGCAGTTCTTC.

The J gene is TRBJ2-1, the V gene TRBV25-1; weak D call: TRBD2 (6 bases). In germline, CDR1 is MGHDK, CDR2 SYGVNS. The CDR3 has 14 amino acids. Trimming removed 9 bases from V and 6 bases from J, with 18 bases in between. The CDR3 reads CASTLASGPNEQFF. CDR3 in DNA: TGTGCCAGTACTTTGGCGAGCGGGCCCAATGAGCAGTTCTTC.

The V call is TRBV6-5, the J call TRBJ2-1; D uncertain. Trimming stripped 0 bases from V and 9 bases from J, with 6 bases between. CDR1 is MNHEY, CDR2 SVGAGI, per germline. The CDR3 spans 12 residues. The CDR3 sequence: CASSYSMGEQFF. The CDR3 DNA sequence: TGTGCCAGCAGTTACTCGATGGGTGAGCAGTTCTTC.

This clonotype occurred a few times. The chain combines TRBV4-3 with TRBJ2-7, with TRBD2 matching 11 bases. J was trimmed by 5 bases and V by 1 base; bases with no gene match: 10. The CDR3 sequence is 17 residues long. CDR1 LGHNA and CDR2 YSLEER come from the germline V gene. For the CDR3, the DNA is TGCGCCAGCAGCCAAGTCGCCACTAGCGGGAGTACCCACGAGCAGTACTTC. Translating gives CASSQVATSGSTHEQYF.

This clonotype was detected only a few times. The V call is TRBV20-1, the J call TRBJ2-7, with unresolved D. The germline V gene has CDR1 DFQATT and CDR2 SNEGSKA (reference sequence). Trimming stripped 0 bases from V and 0 bases from J, with 12 bases between. The CDR3 loop spans 15 amino acids. The CDR3 is CSARDWAVASYEQYF. The CDR3 nucleotides read TGCAGTGCTAGAGATTGGGCGGTCGCCTCCTACGAGCAGTACTTC.

This clonotype was seen a handful of times. The V gene is TRBV28, the J gene TRBJ2-3, with D perhaps TRBD1 (5 bases). Germline V gene data show CDR1 as MDHEN and CDR2 as SYDVKM. This CDR3 region has 11 residues. V shed 4 bases and J shed 8 bases, with 7 bases lying between them. CDR3 nucleotide sequence: TGTGCCAGCAGTTGGGGCGGTACGCAGTATTTT. Translating gives CASSWGGTQYF.